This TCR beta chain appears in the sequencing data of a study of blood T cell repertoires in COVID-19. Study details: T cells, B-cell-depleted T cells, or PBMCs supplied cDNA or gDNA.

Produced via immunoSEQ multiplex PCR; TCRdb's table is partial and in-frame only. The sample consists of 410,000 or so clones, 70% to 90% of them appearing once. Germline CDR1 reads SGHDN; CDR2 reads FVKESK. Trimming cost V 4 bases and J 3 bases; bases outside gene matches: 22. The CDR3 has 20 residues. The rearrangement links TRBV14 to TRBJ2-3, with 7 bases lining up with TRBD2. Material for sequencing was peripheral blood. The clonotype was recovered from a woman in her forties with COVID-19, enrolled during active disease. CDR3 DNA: TGTGCCAGCAGCCTAAAGAGATGGGAAAGCGGGACCATTCAAACAGATACGCAGTATTTT. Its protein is CASSLKRWESGTIQTDTQYF. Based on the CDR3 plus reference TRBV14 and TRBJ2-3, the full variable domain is EAGVTQFPSHSVIEKGQTVTLRCDPISGHDNLYWYRRVMGKEIKFLLHFVKESKQDESGMPNNRFLAERTGGTYSTLKVQPAELEDSGVYFCASSLKRWESGTIQTDTQYFGPGTRLTVL.